These T cell receptor beta chains were read from a single sample in a study of blood T cell repertoires in COVID-19. Method: immunoSEQ multiplex PCR; TCRdb's copy keeps in-frame clones and lacks some. In the table there are some 160,000 clones, roughly 77% of which are singletons. The source material was peripheral blood. These receptors came from a man aged 60-69 years with acute or convalescent COVID-19. Each CDR3 is given with its conserved first and last residue. A D gene is named only where the DNA matches it firmly. Clone size is not always given. Where it is, it says once, few, many or a class for expanded clones.

j_gene: TRBJ2-1; d_gene: TRBD2; abundance: -; len: 13; v_gene: TRBV6-1; CDR3nt: TGTGCCAGCAGTGAGGGCAGGGAGGGTGAGCAGTTCTTC; CDR3aa: CASSEGREGEQFF
j_gene: TRBJ1-3; d_gene: -; abundance: -; len: 15; v_gene: TRBV2; CDR3nt: TGTGCCAGCAGTGAACAGGGATCCTCTGGAAACACCATATATTTT; CDR3aa: CASSEQGSSGNTIYF
j_gene: TRBJ2-5; d_gene: TRBD2; abundance: once; len: 14; v_gene: TRBV3-1/TRBV3-2; CDR3nt: TGTGCCAGCAGCCCCCCTAGCGGGGGGGAGACCCAGTACTTC; CDR3aa: CASSPPSGGETQYF
j_gene: TRBJ1-5; d_gene: TRBD1; abundance: -; len: 13; v_gene: TRBV10-3; CDR3nt: TGTGCCACCGTGGGACAGAACAATCAGCCCCAGCATTTT; CDR3aa: CATVGQNNQPQHF
j_gene: TRBJ1-6; d_gene: -; abundance: once; len: 13; v_gene: TRBV2; CDR3nt: TGTGCCAGCAGTGAGGGACATTATTCGCCCCTCCACTTT; CDR3aa: CASSEGHYSPLHF
j_gene: TRBJ1-4; d_gene: -; abundance: -; len: 15; v_gene: TRBV28; CDR3nt: TGTGCCAGCAGTTTGCCCCAGGGGAAAGGTGAAAAACTGTTTTTT; CDR3aa: CASSLPQGKGEKLFF
j_gene: TRBJ2-7; d_gene: TRBD2; abundance: -; len: 17; v_gene: TRBV6-4; CDR3nt: TGTGCCAGCAGTGACTTCGGACTAGCGGTGGATCTCTACGAGCAGTACTTC; CDR3aa: CASSDFGLAVDLYEQYF
j_gene: TRBJ2-3; d_gene: TRBD2; abundance: -; len: 17; v_gene: TRBV28; CDR3nt: TGTGCCAGCAGTTTTTCTCTAGCGGGGTCTAGCACAGATACGCAGTATTTT; CDR3aa: CASSFSLAGSSTDTQYF
j_gene: TRBJ1-1; d_gene: TRBD1; abundance: -; len: 14; v_gene: TRBV18; CDR3nt: TGTGCCAGCTCACCCCGGGACAGGGACACTGAAGCTTTCTTT; CDR3aa: CASSPRDRDTEAFF
j_gene: TRBJ1-2; d_gene: TRBD1; abundance: -; len: 15; v_gene: TRBV5-1; CDR3nt: TGCGCCAGCCGTCCCGGGACAGGGGGGAACTATGGCTACACCTTC; CDR3aa: CASRPGTGGNYGYTF
j_gene: TRBJ2-3; d_gene: -; abundance: once; len: 13; v_gene: TRBV4-2; CDR3nt: TGTGCCAGCAGCCAGGGGGACTCAGATACGCAGTATTTT; CDR3aa: CASSQGDSDTQYF
j_gene: TRBJ2-3; d_gene: -; abundance: -; len: 14; v_gene: TRBV18; CDR3nt: TGTGCCAGCTCACCTAGGGACTTCACAGATACGCAGTATTTT; CDR3aa: CASSPRDFTDTQYF
j_gene: TRBJ1-2; d_gene: TRBD1; abundance: -; len: 15; v_gene: TRBV19; CDR3nt: TGTGCCAGTAGTATGGCGACAGGGCCCTTATATGGCTACACCTTC; CDR3aa: CASSMATGPLYGYTF
j_gene: TRBJ1-2; d_gene: TRBD1; abundance: -; len: 15; v_gene: TRBV28; CDR3nt: TGTGCCAGCAGTTTATGGGGGACAGGGGATAATGGCTACACCTTC; CDR3aa: CASSLWGTGDNGYTF
j_gene: TRBJ2-1; d_gene: TRBD2; abundance: -; len: 15; v_gene: TRBV9; CDR3nt: TGTGCCAGCAGCGAGGGACTAGCATCCTACAATGAGCAGTTCTTC; CDR3aa: CASSEGLASYNEQFF
j_gene: TRBJ1-2; d_gene: TRBD1; abundance: -; len: 14; v_gene: TRBV19; CDR3nt: TGTGCCAGTAGTTTCGGACAGGTGATCTATGGCTACACCTTC; CDR3aa: CASSFGQVIYGYTF
j_gene: TRBJ2-2; d_gene: TRBD2; abundance: few; len: 16; v_gene: TRBV6-1; CDR3nt: TGTGCCAGCAGTGCCCTGGCGGGAGGAGATACCGGGGAGCTGTTTTTT; CDR3aa: CASSALAGGDTGELFF
j_gene: TRBJ1-5; d_gene: TRBD1; abundance: -; len: 14; v_gene: TRBV18; CDR3nt: TGTGCCAGCTCAGGACAGGGGACAGAGCAGCCCCAGCATTTT; CDR3aa: CASSGQGTEQPQHF
j_gene: TRBJ2-2; d_gene: TRBD2; abundance: -; len: 13; v_gene: TRBV28; CDR3nt: TGTGCCAGCATGGCTAGCGGGAATCAGGAGCTGTTTTTT; CDR3aa: CASMASGNQELFF
j_gene: TRBJ1-2; d_gene: -; abundance: -; len: 15; v_gene: TRBV15; CDR3nt: TGTGCCACCAGCACCGATACAGGCCCTAACGACCTCTACACCTTC; CDR3aa: CATSTDTGPNDLYTF
j_gene: TRBJ2-7; d_gene: -; abundance: -; len: 13; v_gene: TRBV18; CDR3nt: TGTGCCAGCTCTCTCGGGAATCCCTACGAGCAGTACTTC; CDR3aa: CASSLGNPYEQYF
j_gene: TRBJ1-6; d_gene: -; abundance: few; len: 13; v_gene: TRBV12-3/TRBV12-4; CDR3nt: TGTGCCAGCATGGCAGGGTGGGATTCACCCCTCCACTTT; CDR3aa: CASMAGWDSPLHF
j_gene: TRBJ2-7; d_gene: TRBD2; abundance: -; len: 15; v_gene: TRBV13; CDR3nt: TGTGCCAGCAGCTTAATGCGGGAGGGCCTGAGGGAGCAGTACTTC; CDR3aa: CASSLMREGLREQYF
j_gene: TRBJ2-7; d_gene: TRBD2; abundance: -; len: 17; v_gene: TRBV6-6; CDR3nt: TGTGCCAGCAGTCGATCATCGGGACTAGCGGATTCCTACGAGCAGTACTTC; CDR3aa: CASSRSSGLADSYEQYF
j_gene: TRBJ2-7; d_gene: -; abundance: many; len: 16; v_gene: TRBV7-9; CDR3nt: TGTGCCAGCAGCCTTGAATACGGAGGGCCCTCCTACGAGCAGTACTTC; CDR3aa: CASSLEYGGPSYEQYF
j_gene: TRBJ2-7; d_gene: -; abundance: -; len: 15; v_gene: TRBV6-5; CDR3nt: TGTGCCAGCAGTTCGCTGGGCAGGGTCAAAAGCGAGCAGTACTTC; CDR3aa: CASSSLGRVKSEQYF
j_gene: TRBJ2-3; d_gene: TRBD1; abundance: few; len: 16; v_gene: TRBV5-1; CDR3nt: TGCGCCACCGGACAGGGAAGGGGAGGCCCCGGAGATACGCAGTATTTT; CDR3aa: CATGQGRGGPGDTQYF
j_gene: TRBJ2-3; d_gene: -; abundance: once; len: 14; v_gene: TRBV7-6; CDR3nt: TGTGCCAGCAGCCCACGGGTTCCCCAGGATACGCAGTATTTT; CDR3aa: CASSPRVPQDTQYF
j_gene: TRBJ2-1; d_gene: TRBD2; abundance: once; len: 18; v_gene: TRBV5-1; CDR3nt: TGCGCCAGCAGCTTGGAACTAGCGGGAGCGGGGTCCTACAATGAGCAGTTCTTC; CDR3aa: CASSLELAGAGSYNEQFF
j_gene: TRBJ2-1; d_gene: TRBD2; abundance: -; len: 15; v_gene: TRBV7-9; CDR3nt: TGTGCCAGCAGCTTTGGGACTAGCGGGAGCCATGAGCAGTTCTTC; CDR3aa: CASSFGTSGSHEQFF